These 27 T cell receptor beta chains came from one sample sequenced in a study of T-cell reconstitution after alpha-beta-depleted transplantation in children. Unique molecular identifiers were used in preparing the TCRbeta library. A single record per CDR3 protein comes from TCRdb applying MiXCR to the PCR reads. The sample records 250,000 to 400,000 distinct CDR3 sequences, 20% to 30% being singletons. Sequenced here: PBMCs, mostly from graft donor cells, sampled 180 days after TCRalphabeta/CD19-depleted stem cell transplant. The receptors were sampled from a male patient younger than 18 who had a stem cell transplant for acute lymphoblastic leukemia, so the T cells may come from the graft donor.

This clonotype was detected ten times or more. CDR3 protein: CASSQEGPAPYEQYF. The CDR3 bases are TGTGCCAGCAGCCAAGAGGGGCCAGCCCCCTACGAGCAGTACTTC. This chain joins TRBV4-2 and TRBJ2-7; maybe TRBD1 (5 bases). Germline CDR1 and CDR2: LGHNA and YNFKEQ. CDR3 length: 15 amino acids. Trimming shortened V by 0 bases and J by 2 bases, and 11 bases separated the two germline ends.

The chain combines TRBV7-3 with TRBJ2-1; TRBD2 matches at 13 bases. J gave up 9 bases and V 2 bases, and 10 bases lay outside the gene matches. The germline V gene has CDR1 SGHTA and CDR2 FQGTGA. CDR3 length: 17 residues. CDR3 sequence (DNA): TGTGCCAGCAGCTTAGCACCCGGACTAGCGGGAGTGAGTGAGCAGTTCTTC. Its translation: CASSLAPGLAGVSEQFF.

This clonotype appeared a few times. V and J are TRBV12-3 or TRBV12-4 and TRBJ1-2; 10 bases align to TRBD1. The V gene end was trimmed by 5 bases and the J gene end by 7 bases; junction bases not matched to a gene: 7. The CDR3 consists of 14 residues. The CDR3 DNA reads as TGTGCCAGCAGTCACGGGACAGGGGCGGCTGGCTACACCTTC. This encodes CASSHGTGAAGYTF.

As regards this clonotype: The junction does not match germline at one end; this may be a read error. The chain employs TRBV27 and TRBJ2-5; D is possibly TRBD1 (5 bases). Germline V gives CDR1 MNHEY, CDR2 SMNVEV (reference sequence). This CDR3 spans 15 amino acids. The CDR3 here is CASSLSRQLQETQYF. CDR3 coding DNA: TGTGCCAGCAGTTTATCCCGACAGCTCCAAGAGACTCAGTACTTC.

This clonotype was detected only a few times. The J gene is TRBJ2-7, the V gene TRBV20-1, with D hard to call. This CDR3 region has 13 residues. The V end lost 3 bases, the J end lost 0 bases, and 9 bases lay between the germline ends. Germline CDR1 is DFQATT and CDR2 is SNEGSKA (reference sequence). The CDR3, as DNA: TGCAGTGCTAGCCCAGAGAGCTCCTACGAGCAGTACTTC. It specifies CSASPESSYEQYF.

In its sample, this clonotype was seen a few times. The chain recombines TRBV12-3 or TRBV12-4 with TRBJ2-5; TRBD2 aligns across 7 bases. After removal of 2 bases from V and 4 bases from J, the junction contained 7 bases not matched to a gene. There are 15 residues in the CDR3. For the CDR3, the DNA is TGTGCCAGCAGTTTAAGGGCGGGGAGGGGAGAGACCCAGTACTTC. Translating gives CASSLRAGRGETQYF.

The sample holds many counts of this clonotype. V and J are TRBV5-1 and TRBJ1-4, with unresolved D. Trimming removed 5 bases from V and 0 bases from J, with 2 bases in between. Germline loops: CDR1 SGHRS, CDR2 YFSETQ. The CDR3 sequence is 12 residues long. The CDR3 is CASRTTNEKLFF. DNA of the CDR3: TGCGCCAGCAGGACAACTAATGAAAAACTGTTTTTT. Full variable domain (rest looked up from reference TRBV5-1 and TRBJ1-4): KAGVTQTPRYLIKTRGQQVTLSCSPISGHRSVSWYQQTPGQGLQFLFEYFSETQRNKGNFPGRFSGRQFSNSRSEMNVSTLELGDSALYLCASRTTNEKLFFGSGTQLSVL.

The chain combines TRBV5-1 with TRBJ2-1, with 8 bases identical to TRBD2. Germline V gene sequence: CDR1 SGHRS, CDR2 YFSETQ. V lost 6 bases to trimming and J lost 2 bases; unmatched junction nucleotides: 7. This CDR3 comprises 15 residues. The CDR3 nucleotides are TGCGCCAGCAATAAGCGGGAGTTAGCCTACAATGAGCAGTTCTTC. This encodes CASNKRELAYNEQFF.

In nucleotides, the CDR3 is TGCAGTGCTCAGGACAGCGGGACCTATAATTCACCCCTCCACTTT. Its protein is CSAQDSGTYNSPLHF. This chain links TRBV20-1 with TRBJ1-6; tentative D call: TRBD1 (6 bases). This CDR3 contains 15 residues. The V and J ends lost 5 bases and 2 bases respectively, with 13 bases between them. Germline loops: CDR1 DFQATT, CDR2 SNEGSKA (reference sequence).

V gene TRBV29-1 combines with J gene TRBJ2-7; 7 nucleotides line up with TRBD2. This CDR3 is 11 amino acids long. The V and J ends lost 8 bases and 7 bases, in that order; junction bases with no gene match: 8. From germline, CDR1 is SQVTM and CDR2 ANQGSEA. This CDR3 is CSLAEGREQYF. The CDR3 DNA sequence: TGCAGCCTAGCGGAAGGAAGAGAGCAGTACTTC.

This sequence joins TRBV7-9 and TRBJ2-1; no clear D. V was pared by 7 bases and J by 8 bases, with 12 bases between. This CDR3 contains 12 residues. Per germline, CDR1 SEHNR and CDR2 FQNEAQ (reference sequence). The CDR3 loop is CASMLRSDEQFF. CDR3 bases: TGTGCCAGCATGCTAAGGTCCGATGAGCAGTTCTTC.

This clonotype appeared a few times. The V and J genes are TRBV5-1 and TRBJ2-2; TRBD2 matches 13 bases. The CDR3 consists of 19 residues. After removal of 2 bases from V and 5 bases from J, the junction contained 12 bases not matched to a gene. The V gene's germline CDR1 is SGHRS and CDR2 YFSETQ. The CDR3 region is CASSFGLAGVLVRTGELFF. The CDR3 DNA reads TGCGCCAGCAGCTTCGGACTAGCGGGAGTACTGGTCCGGACCGGGGAGCTGTTTTTT.

V and J are TRBV6-4 and TRBJ2-4, with D possibly TRBD1 on 5 matching bases. The CDR3 is 14 amino acids. V dropped 4 bases and J dropped 3 bases, with 10 bases sitting between them. Per the germline V gene, CDR1 is MRHNA and CDR2 is SNTAGT. The CDR3 DNA sequence: TGTGCCAGCAGTGGCAGGGTGGGCAAAAACATTCAGTACTTC. This codes for CASSGRVGKNIQYF.

Only a few counts were recorded for this clonotype. CDR3 nucleotide sequence: TGTGCCAGCAGCCTAACACCAGGGACCGTTTTTGGCGAGCAGTACTTC. Encoded protein: CASSLTPGTVFGEQYF. The chain uses TRBV27 and TRBJ2-7; D tentatively reads TRBD1 or TRBD2 (5 bases each). CDR1 is MNHEY, CDR2 SMNVEV, per germline (reference sequence). Trimming left V 6 bases short and J 6 bases short, with 24 bases between. This CDR3 spans 16 amino acids.

V gene TRBV15 combines with J gene TRBJ2-1; possibly TRBD2 for D (6 bases). V lost 0 bases, J lost 3 bases, and 9 bases lay in between. The CDR3 has 15 residues. Germline assignment: CDR1 LNHNV and CDR2 YYDKDF (reference sequence). As DNA, the CDR3 is TGTGCCACCAGCAGAGAGACTAGTAACTACAATGAGCAGTTCTTC. Amino acid sequence: CATSRETSNYNEQFF.

Only one count was recorded for this clonotype. Here the CDR3 reads CASSQVGGLDEQFF. CDR3 nucleotide sequence: TGCGCCAGCAGCCAAGTAGGGGGGTTGGATGAGCAGTTCTTC. The rearrangement joins TRBV4-1 to TRBJ2-1; either TRBD1 or TRBD2 may fit D (6 bases each). V was trimmed by 1 base and J by 8 bases, leaving 12 bases between them. This CDR3 comprises 14 residues. Germline values: CDR1 MGHRA, CDR2 YSYEKL.

The chain is built from TRBV6-1 and TRBJ2-3, with 10 positions matching TRBD2. Germline V gene sequence: CDR1 MNHNS, CDR2 SASEGT. The CDR3 length is 15 residues. V was pared by 6 bases and J by 4 bases, with 7 bases of the junction left unmatched. For the CDR3, the DNA is TGTGCCAGCAGGCCCCCCGGACTAGCGGCAGATACGCAGTATTTT. Encoded protein: CASRPPGLAADTQYF.

The gene calls are TRBV5-4 and TRBJ2-3; D tentatively reads TRBD1 or TRBD2 (6 bases each). CDR1 SGHNT and CDR2 YYREEE come from the germline V gene (reference sequence). The CDR3 length is 15 residues. V lost 2 bases and J 3 bases, leaving 13 bases between the germline ends. CDR3 nucleotide sequence: TGTGCCAGCAGCTTAGCGGGCAGGGGTACAGATACGCAGTATTTT. Amino acids: CASSLAGRGTDTQYF.

This clonotype was counted only a few times. This chain joins TRBV28 and TRBJ2-3, with 12 bases that match TRBD2. CDR1 is MDHEN, CDR2 SYDVKM, per germline. V lost 6 bases to trimming and J lost 4 bases; unmatched junction nucleotides: 5. The CDR3 loop spans 15 amino acids. Here the CDR3 DNA reads TGTGCCAGCAGGGTAAGACTAGCGGGAGCAGATACGCAGTATTTT. Protein sequence: CASRVRLAGADTQYF.

J is TRBJ1-5 and V is TRBV7-2, with a possible D match to TRBD1 (6 bases). This CDR3 is 15 amino acids long. Trimming removed 3 bases at V and 2 bases at J, with 11 bases between. Germline loops: CDR1 SGHTA, CDR2 FQGNSA. The CDR3 loop is CASSFNRVGNQPQHF. In DNA form, the CDR3 reads TGTGCCAGCAGCTTTAACAGGGTTGGCAATCAGCCCCAGCATTTT.

The rearrangement joins TRBV20-1 to TRBJ2-2, with 7 bases lining up with TRBD2. The germline V gene encodes CDR1 DFQATT and CDR2 SNEGSKA (reference sequence). V was pared by 1 base and J by 5 bases, with 10 bases of the junction left unmatched. This CDR3 contains 16 residues. Here the CDR3 reads CSARVGGLVRTGELFF. DNA of the CDR3: TGCAGTGCTAGAGTGGGCGGACTAGTCAGGACCGGGGAGCTGTTTTTT.

This clonotype was seen repeatedly, ten times or more. The rearrangement uses TRBV7-9 and TRBJ2-3, with a possible D match to TRBD2 (5 bases). The CDR3 runs to 14 residues. Germline CDR1 and CDR2: SEHNR and FQNEAQ (reference sequence). The V gene lost 0 bases and the J gene lost 2 bases, with 6 bases spanning the gap. CDR3 region: CASSLARDTDTQYF. DNA of the CDR3: TGTGCCAGCAGCTTAGCCCGGGACACAGATACGCAGTATTTT. The full variable domain, rest sourced from reference TRBV7-9 and TRBJ2-3, is DTGVSQNPRHKITKRGQNVTFRCDPISEHNRLYWYRQTLGQGPEFLTYFQNEAQLEKSRLLSDRFSAERPKGSFSTLEIQRTEQGDSAMYLCASSLARDTDTQYFGPGTRLTVL.

This clonotype was counted only a few times. V gene TRBV12-3 or TRBV12-4 combines with J gene TRBJ2-3; 7 positions match TRBD2. The V and J ends lost 6 bases and 2 bases, in that order; junction bases with no gene match: 8. The CDR3 runs 15 residues. CDR3 in amino acids: CASSPLAILTDTQYF. The CDR3, as DNA: TGTGCCAGCAGCCCACTAGCGATCCTCACAGATACGCAGTATTTT.

The chain carries TRBV9 and TRBJ2-1; TRBD2 matches at 9 bases. The CDR3 has 18 residues. The germline gives CDR1 SGDLS, CDR2 YYNGEE. Losses at the gene ends were 4 bases for V and 5 bases for J; bases not matched to a gene: 16. DNA for the CDR3: TGTGCCAGCAGCCTGAGATCCTCAGGACTAGCGACAAACAATGAGCAGTTCTTC. Protein product: CASSLRSSGLATNNEQFF.

This clonotype was counted only a few times. This chain joins TRBV18 and TRBJ1-4; D ambiguous. Germline V CDR1 and CDR2: KGHSH, LQKENI. V was trimmed by 1 base and J by 3 bases, leaving 3 bases between them. The CDR3 totals 13 residues. The CDR3 DNA sequence: TGTGCCAGCTCACCACGGGCTAATGAAAAACTGTTTTTT. Protein: CASSPRANEKLFF.

The V and J genes are TRBV5-1 and TRBJ2-3; no definite D call. In germline, CDR1 is SGHRS, CDR2 YFSETQ. V lost 1 base, J lost 2 bases, and 5 bases lay in between. This CDR3 is built from 13 residues. CDR3 sequence (DNA): TGCGCCAGCAGCTTGCGGTTCACAGATACGCAGTATTTT. Residues: CASSLRFTDTQYF.

This clonotype was picked up a small number of times. This chain uses TRBV6-5 with TRBJ1-6; possibly TRBD1 for D (5 bases). CDR1 is MNHEY, CDR2 SVGAGI, per germline. This CDR3 has 15 residues. V was clipped by 0 bases and J by 8 bases, with 11 bases between them. The CDR3 sequence: CASSYSQVLHSPLHF. Here the CDR3 DNA reads TGTGCCAGCAGTTACTCACAGGTCCTGCATTCACCCCTCCACTTT.